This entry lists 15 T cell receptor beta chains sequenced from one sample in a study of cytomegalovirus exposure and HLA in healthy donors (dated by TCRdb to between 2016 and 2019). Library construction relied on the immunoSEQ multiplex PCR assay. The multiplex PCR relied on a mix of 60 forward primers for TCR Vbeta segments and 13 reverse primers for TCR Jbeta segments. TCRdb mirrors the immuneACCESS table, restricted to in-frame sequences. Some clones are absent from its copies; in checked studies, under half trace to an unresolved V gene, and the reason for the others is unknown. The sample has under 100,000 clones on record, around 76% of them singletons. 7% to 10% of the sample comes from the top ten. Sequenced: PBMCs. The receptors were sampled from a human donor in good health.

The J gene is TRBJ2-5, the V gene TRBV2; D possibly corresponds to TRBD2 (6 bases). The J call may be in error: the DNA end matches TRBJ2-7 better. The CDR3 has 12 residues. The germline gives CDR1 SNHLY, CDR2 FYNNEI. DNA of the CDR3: TGTGCCAGCAGTGACGGGGGATACGAGCAGTACTTC. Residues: CASSDGGYEQYF.

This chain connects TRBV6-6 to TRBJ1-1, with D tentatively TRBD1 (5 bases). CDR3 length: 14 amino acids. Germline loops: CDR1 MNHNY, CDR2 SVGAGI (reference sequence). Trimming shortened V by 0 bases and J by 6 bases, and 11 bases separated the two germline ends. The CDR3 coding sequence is TGTGCCAGCAGTTACTCGAGGTGGGGGGCTGAAGCTTTCTTT. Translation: CASSYSRWGAEAFF.

CDR3 nucleotides: TGTGCCAGCAGCCAAGCCCCGGGGAGCGAGCAGTTCTTC. As protein: CASSQAPGSEQFF. The chain carries TRBV14 and TRBJ2-1, with D perhaps matching TRBD2 (5 bases). Germline loops: CDR1 SGHDN, CDR2 FVKESK. Trimming pared 1 base from V and 10 bases from J, leaving 11 bases between. The CDR3 consists of 13 residues.

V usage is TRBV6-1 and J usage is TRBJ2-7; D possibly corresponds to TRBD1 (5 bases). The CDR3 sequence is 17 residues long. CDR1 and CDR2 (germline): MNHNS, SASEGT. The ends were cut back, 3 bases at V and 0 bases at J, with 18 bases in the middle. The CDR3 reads CASSDVGQIQFSYEQYF. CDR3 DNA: TGTGCCAGCAGTGATGTGGGGCAGATCCAGTTCTCCTACGAGCAGTACTTC.

CDR3 nucleotides: TGTGCCAGCTCACCAAGCTACAGGGATAATAACTATGGCTACACCTTC. Translation gives CASSPSYRDNNYGYTF. V usage is TRBV18 and J usage is TRBJ1-2; tentative D call: TRBD1 (6 bases). In germline, CDR1 is KGHSH, CDR2 LQKENI. V was pared by 2 bases and J by 1 base, with 14 bases between. This CDR3 contains 16 residues. Full variable domain (remainder filled in from reference TRBV18 and TRBJ1-2): NAGVMQNPRHLVRRRGQEARLRCSPMKGHSHVYWYRQLPEEGLKFMVYLQKENIIDESGMPKERFSAEFPKEGPSILRIQQVVRGDSAAYFCASSPSYRDNNYGYTFGSGTRLTVV.

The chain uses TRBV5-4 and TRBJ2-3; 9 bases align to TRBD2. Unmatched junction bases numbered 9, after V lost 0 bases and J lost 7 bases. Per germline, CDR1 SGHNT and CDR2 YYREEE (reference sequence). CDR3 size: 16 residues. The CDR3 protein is CASSLESRGGANTQYF. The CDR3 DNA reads TGTGCCAGCAGCTTGGAATCGCGCGGGGGGGCGAATACGCAGTATTTT.

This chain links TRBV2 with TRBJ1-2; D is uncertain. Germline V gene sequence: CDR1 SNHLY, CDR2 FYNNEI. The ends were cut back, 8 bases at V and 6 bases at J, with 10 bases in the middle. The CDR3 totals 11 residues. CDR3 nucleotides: TGTGCCAGCCCGGAGGTTAATGGCTACACCTTC. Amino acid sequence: CASPEVNGYTF.

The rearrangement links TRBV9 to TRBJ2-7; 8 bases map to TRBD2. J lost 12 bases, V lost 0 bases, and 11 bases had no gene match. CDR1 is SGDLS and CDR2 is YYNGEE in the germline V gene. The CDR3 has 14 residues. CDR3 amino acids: CASSVERVSGRLYF. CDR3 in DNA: TGTGCCAGCAGCGTAGAACGGGTAAGCGGGAGACTGTACTTC.

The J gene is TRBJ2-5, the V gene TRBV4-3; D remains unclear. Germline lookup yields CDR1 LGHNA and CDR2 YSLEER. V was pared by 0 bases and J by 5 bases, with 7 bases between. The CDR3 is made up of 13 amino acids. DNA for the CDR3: TGCGCCAGCAGCCAAGATCGAGGTGAGACCCAGTACTTC. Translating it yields CASSQDRGETQYF.

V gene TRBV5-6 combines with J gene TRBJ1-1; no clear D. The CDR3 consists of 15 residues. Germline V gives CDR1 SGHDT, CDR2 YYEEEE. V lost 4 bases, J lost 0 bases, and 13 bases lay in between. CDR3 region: CASSPVGVMNTEAFF. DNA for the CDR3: TGTGCCAGCAGCCCGGTCGGGGTGATGAACACTGAAGCTTTCTTT.

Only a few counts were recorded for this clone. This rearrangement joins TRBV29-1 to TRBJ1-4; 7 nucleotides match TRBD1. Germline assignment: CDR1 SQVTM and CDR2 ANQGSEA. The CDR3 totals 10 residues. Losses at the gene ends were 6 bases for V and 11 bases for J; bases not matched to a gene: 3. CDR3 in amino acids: CSVFRGKLFF. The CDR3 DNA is TGCAGCGTATTCAGGGGGAAACTGTTTTTT. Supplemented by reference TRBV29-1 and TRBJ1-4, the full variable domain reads SAVISQKPSRDICQRGTSLTIQCQVDSQVTMMFWYRQQPGQSLTLIATANQGSEATYESGFVIDKFPISRPNLTFSTLTVSNMSPEDSSIYLCSVFRGKLFFGSGTQLSVL.

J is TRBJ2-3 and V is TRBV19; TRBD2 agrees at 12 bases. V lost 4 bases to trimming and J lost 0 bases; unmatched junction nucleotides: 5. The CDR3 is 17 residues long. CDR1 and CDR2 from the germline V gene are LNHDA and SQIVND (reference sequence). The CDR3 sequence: CASSNGLAGYSTDTQYF. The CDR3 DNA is TGTGCCAGTAGTAATGGACTAGCGGGGTATAGCACAGATACGCAGTATTTT.

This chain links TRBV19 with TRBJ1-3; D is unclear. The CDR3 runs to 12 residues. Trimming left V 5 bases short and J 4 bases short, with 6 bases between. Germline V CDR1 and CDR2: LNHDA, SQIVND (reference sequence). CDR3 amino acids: CASSPTGNTIYF. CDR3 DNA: TGTGCCAGTAGTCCCACAGGAAACACCATATATTTT.

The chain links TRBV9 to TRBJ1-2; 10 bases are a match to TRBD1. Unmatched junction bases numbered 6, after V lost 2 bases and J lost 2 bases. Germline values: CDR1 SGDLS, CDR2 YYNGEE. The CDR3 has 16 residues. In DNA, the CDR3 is TGTGCCAGCAGCGTCGACGACAGGGGGCGCAACTATGGCTACACCTTC. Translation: CASSVDDRGRNYGYTF.

The CDR3 reads CACSPLGGGTEAFF. The CDR3 DNA sequence: TGTGCCTGTTCCCCTCTGGGGGGGGGCACTGAAGCTTTCTTT. The genes are TRBV30 and TRBJ1-1; a weak D match, TRBD1 (5 bases). The V end lost 6 bases, the J end lost 4 bases, and 18 bases lay between the germline ends. CDR1 is GTSNPN and CDR2 is SVGIG in the germline V gene (reference sequence). The CDR3 has 14 amino acids.